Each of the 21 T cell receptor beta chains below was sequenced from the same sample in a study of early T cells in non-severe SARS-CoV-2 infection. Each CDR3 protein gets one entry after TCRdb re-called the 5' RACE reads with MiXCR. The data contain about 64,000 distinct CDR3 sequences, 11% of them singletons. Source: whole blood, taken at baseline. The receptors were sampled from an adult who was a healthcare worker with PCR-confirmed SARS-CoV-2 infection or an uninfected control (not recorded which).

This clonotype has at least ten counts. CDR3 residues: CASSLGSPDSNQPQHF. CDR3 nucleotides: TGTGCCAGCAGCTTAGGTAGCCCGGATAGCAATCAGCCCCAGCATTTT. This chain connects TRBV7-9 to TRBJ1-5; D is undetermined. Germline V CDR1 and CDR2: SEHNR, FQNEAQ (reference sequence). V was pared by 1 base and J by 0 bases, with 10 bases between. The CDR3 extends over 16 amino acids.

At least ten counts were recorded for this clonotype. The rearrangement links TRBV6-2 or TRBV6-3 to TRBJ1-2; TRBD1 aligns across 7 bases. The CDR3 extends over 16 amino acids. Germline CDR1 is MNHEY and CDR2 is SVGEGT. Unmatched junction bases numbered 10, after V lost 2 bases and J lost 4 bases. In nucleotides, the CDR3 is TGTGCCAGCAGTTACCTGGGATTCAGGGGGTCCTATGGCTACACCTTC. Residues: CASSYLGFRGSYGYTF.

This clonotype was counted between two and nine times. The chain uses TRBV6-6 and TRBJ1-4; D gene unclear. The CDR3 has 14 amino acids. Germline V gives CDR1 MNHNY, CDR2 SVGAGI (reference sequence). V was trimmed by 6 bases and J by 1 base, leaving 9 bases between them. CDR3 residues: CASRKDGTNEKLFF. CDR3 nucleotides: TGTGCCAGCAGAAAGGATGGAACTAATGAAAAACTGTTTTTT.

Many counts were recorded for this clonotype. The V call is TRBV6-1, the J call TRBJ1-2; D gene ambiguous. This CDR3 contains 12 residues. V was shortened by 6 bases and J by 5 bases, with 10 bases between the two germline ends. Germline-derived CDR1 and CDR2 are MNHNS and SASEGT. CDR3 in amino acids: CASRDGKYGYTF. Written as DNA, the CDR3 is TGTGCCAGCAGAGACGGAAAATATGGCTACACCTTC.

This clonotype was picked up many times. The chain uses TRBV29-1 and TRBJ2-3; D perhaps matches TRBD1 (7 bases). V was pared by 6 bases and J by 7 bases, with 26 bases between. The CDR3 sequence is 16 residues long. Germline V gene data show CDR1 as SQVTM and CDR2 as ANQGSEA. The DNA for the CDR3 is TGCAGCGTCGATGGGAGGAGGGGGCTTACTCGAAATACGCAGTATTTT. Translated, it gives CSVDGRRGLTRNTQYF.

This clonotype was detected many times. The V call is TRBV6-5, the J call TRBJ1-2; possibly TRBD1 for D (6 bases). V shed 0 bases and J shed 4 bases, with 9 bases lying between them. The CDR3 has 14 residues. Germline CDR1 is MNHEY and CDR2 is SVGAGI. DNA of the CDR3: TGTGCCAGCAGTTACTCCGGACAGTCCTATGGCTACACCTTC. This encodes CASSYSGQSYGYTF.

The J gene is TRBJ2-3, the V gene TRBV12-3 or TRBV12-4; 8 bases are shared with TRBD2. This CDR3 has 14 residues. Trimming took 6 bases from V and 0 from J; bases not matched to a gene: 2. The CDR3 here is CASRVAGSTDTQYF. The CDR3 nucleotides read TGTGCCAGCAGGGTAGCGGGGAGCACAGATACGCAGTATTTT.

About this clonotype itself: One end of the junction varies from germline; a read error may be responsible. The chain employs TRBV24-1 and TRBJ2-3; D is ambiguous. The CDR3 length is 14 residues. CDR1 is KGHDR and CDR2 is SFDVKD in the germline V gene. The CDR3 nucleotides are TGTGCCACCAGTGACCGCTCCCCCACAGATACGCAGTATTTC. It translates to CATSDRSPTDTQYF.

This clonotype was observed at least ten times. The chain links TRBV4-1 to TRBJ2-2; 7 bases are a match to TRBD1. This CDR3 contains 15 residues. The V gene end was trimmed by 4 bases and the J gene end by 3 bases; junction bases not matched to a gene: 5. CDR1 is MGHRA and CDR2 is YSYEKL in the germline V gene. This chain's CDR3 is CASSLQGTDTGELFF. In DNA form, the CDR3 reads TGCGCCAGCAGCCTACAGGGGACGGACACCGGGGAGCTGTTTTTT.

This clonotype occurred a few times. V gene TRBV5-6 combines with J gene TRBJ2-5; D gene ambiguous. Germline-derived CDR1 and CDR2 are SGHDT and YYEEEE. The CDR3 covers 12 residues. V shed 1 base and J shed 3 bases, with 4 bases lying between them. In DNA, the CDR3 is TGTGCCAGCAGCTTGACGAAAGAGACCCAGTACTTC. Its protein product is CASSLTKETQYF. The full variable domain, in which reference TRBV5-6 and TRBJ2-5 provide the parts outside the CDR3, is DAGVTQSPTHLIKTRGQQVTLRCSPKSGHDTVSWYQQALGQGPQFIFQYYEEEERQRGNFPDRFSGHQFPNYSSELNVNALLLGDSALYLCASSLTKETQYFGPGTRLLVL.

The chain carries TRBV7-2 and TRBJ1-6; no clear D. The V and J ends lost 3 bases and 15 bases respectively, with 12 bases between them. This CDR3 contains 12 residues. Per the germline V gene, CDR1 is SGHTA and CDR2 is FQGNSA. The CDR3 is CASSFGLSRLHF. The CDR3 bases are TGTGCCAGCAGCTTCGGACTCTCGCGCCTCCACTTT.

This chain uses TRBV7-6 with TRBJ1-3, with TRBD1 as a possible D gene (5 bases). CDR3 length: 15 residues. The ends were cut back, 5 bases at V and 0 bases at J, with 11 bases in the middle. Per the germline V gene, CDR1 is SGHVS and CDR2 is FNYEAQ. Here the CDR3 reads CASSPGPNSGNTIYF. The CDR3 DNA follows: TGTGCCAGCAGCCCAGGGCCTAACTCTGGAAACACCATATATTTT.

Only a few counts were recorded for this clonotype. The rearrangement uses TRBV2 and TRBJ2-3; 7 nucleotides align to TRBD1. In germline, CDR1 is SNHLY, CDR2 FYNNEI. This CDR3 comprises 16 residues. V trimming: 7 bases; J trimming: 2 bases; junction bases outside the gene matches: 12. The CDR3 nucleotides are TGTGCCAGCACCGGAACTCAGACAGGGCTCACAGATACGCAGTATTTT. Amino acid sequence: CASTGTQTGLTDTQYF.

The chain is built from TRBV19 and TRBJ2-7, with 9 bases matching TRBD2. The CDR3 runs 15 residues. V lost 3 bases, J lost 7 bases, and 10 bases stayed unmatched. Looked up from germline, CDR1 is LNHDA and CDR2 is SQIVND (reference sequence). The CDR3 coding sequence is TGTGCCAGTAGTATCCCCGGGACTAGCTTGGGTGAGCAGTACTTC. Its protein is CASSIPGTSLGEQYF.

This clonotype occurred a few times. CDR3 nucleotides: TGTGCCAGCAGCCCGAGACAGCGGAACACTGAAGCTTTCTTT. This encodes CASSPRQRNTEAFF. The J gene is TRBJ1-1, the V gene TRBV9; weak D call: TRBD1 (5 bases). Germline-derived CDR1 and CDR2 are SGDLS and YYNGEE. V lost 4 bases, J lost 1 base, and 11 bases lay in between. The CDR3 covers 14 residues.

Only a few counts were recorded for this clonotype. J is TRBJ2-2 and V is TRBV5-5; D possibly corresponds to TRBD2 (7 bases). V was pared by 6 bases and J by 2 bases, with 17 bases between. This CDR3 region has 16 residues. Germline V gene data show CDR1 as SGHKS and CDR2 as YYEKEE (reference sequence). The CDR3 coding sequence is TGTGCCAGCAACCCCCTGGGGGGGGCCAACACCGGGGAGCTGTTTTTT. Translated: CASNPLGGANTGELFF.

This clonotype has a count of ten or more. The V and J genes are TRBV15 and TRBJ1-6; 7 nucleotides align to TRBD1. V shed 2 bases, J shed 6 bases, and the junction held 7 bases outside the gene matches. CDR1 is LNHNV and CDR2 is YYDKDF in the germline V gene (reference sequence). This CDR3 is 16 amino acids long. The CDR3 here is CATSRFPGQFNSPLHF. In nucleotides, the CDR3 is TGTGCCACCAGCAGATTTCCGGGACAGTTTAATTCACCCCTCCACTTT. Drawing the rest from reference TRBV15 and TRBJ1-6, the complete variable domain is DAMVIQNPRYQVTQFGKPVTLSCSQTLNHNVMYWYQQKSSQAPKLLFHYYDKDFNNEADTPDNFQSRRPNTSFCFLDIRSPGLGDTAMYLCATSRFPGQFNSPLHFGNGTRLTVT.

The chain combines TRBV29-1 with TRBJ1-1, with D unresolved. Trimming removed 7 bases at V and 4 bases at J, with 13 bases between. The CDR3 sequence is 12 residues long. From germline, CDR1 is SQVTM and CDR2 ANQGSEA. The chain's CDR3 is CSASWASTEAFF. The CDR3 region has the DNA TGCAGCGCTAGTTGGGCAAGCACTGAAGCTTTCTTT. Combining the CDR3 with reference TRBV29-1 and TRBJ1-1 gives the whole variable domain SAVISQKPSRDICQRGTSLTIQCQVDSQVTMMFWYRQQPGQSLTLIATANQGSEATYESGFVIDKFPISRPNLTFSTLTVSNMSPEDSSIYLCSASWASTEAFFGQGTRLTVV.

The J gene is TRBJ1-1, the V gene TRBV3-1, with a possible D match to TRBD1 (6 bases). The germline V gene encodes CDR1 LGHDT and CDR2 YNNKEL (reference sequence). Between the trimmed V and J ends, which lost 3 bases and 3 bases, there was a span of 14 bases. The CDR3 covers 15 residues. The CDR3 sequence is CASSQDRQGHTEAFF. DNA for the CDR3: TGTGCCAGCAGCCAGGATAGGCAGGGGCACACTGAAGCTTTCTTT.

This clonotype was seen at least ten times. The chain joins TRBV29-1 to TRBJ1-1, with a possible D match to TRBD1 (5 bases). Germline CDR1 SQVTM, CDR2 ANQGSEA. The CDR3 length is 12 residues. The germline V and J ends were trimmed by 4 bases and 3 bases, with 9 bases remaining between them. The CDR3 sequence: CSVGPGDTEAFF. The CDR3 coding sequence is TGCAGCGTTGGACCGGGGGACACTGAAGCTTTCTTT. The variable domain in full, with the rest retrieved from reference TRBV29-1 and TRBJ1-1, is SAVISQKPSRDICQRGTSLTIQCQVDSQVTMMFWYRQQPGQSLTLIATANQGSEATYESGFVIDKFPISRPNLTFSTLTVSNMSPEDSSIYLCSVGPGDTEAFFGQGTRLTVV.

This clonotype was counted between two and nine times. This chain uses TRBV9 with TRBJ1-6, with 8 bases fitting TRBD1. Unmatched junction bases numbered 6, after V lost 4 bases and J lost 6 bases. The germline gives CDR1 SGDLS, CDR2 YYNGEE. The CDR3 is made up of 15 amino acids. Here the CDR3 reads CASSTTGVGNSPLHF. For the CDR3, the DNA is TGTGCCAGCAGCACGACAGGGGTGGGTAATTCACCCCTCCACTTT. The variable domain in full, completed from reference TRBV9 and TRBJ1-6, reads DSGVTQTPKHLITATGQRVTLRCSPRSGDLSVYWYQQSLDQGLQFLIQYYNGEERAKGNILERFSAQQFPDLHSELNLSSLELGDSALYFCASSTTGVGNSPLHFGNGTRLTVT.